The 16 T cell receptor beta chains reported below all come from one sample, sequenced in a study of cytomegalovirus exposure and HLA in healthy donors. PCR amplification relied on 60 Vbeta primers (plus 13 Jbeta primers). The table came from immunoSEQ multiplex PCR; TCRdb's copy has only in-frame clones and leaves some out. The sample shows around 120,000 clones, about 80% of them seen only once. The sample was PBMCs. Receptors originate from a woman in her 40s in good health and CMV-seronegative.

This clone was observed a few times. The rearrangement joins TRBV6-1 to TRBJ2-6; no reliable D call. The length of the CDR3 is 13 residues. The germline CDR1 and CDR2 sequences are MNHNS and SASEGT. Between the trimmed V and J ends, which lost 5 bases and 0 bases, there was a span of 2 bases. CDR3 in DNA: TGTGCCAGCAGTTACTCTGGGGCCAACGTCCTGACTTTC. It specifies CASSYSGANVLTF.

CDR3 DNA: TGTGCCAGCAGTCTTGCGAGCTCTGGAAACACCATATATTTT. Amino acids: CASSLASSGNTIYF. The rearrangement uses TRBV27 and TRBJ1-3; D gene ambiguous. The CDR3 length is 14 residues. The germline V gene has CDR1 MNHEY and CDR2 SMNVEV (reference sequence). The V and J ends lost 5 bases and 0 bases respectively, with 8 bases between them.

CDR3 bases: TGCAGCGTTGAAGATGGGACAGGGGTTGAAAAACTGTTTTTT. This encodes CSVEDGTGVEKLFF. The V and J genes are TRBV29-1 and TRBJ1-4; 10 nucleotides align to TRBD1. CDR1 is SQVTM, CDR2 ANQGSEA, per germline. The CDR3 length is 14 residues. With V trimmed by 0 bases and J by 7 bases, 2 bases remained unmatched.

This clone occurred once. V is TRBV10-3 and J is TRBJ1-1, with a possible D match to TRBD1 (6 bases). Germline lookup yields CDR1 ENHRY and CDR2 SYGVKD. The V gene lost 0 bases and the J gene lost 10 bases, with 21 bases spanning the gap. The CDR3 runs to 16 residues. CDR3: CAISESTDLGRRGAFF. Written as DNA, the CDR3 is TGTGCCATCAGTGAGTCAACCGACTTGGGGCGCAGGGGAGCTTTCTTT.

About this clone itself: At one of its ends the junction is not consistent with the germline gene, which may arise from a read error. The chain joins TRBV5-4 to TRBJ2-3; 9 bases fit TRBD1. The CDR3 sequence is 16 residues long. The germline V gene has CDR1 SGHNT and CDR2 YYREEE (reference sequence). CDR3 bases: TGTGCCCGCAGCTTGGAACGGGACAGGGTAACAGATACGCAGTATTTT. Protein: CARSLERDRVTDTQYF.

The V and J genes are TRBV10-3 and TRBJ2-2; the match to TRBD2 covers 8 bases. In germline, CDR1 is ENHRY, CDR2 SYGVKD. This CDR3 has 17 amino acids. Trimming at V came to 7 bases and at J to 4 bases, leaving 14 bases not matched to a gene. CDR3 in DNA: TGTGCCATCAACAAAGACGGGGGGGCGGGTAGCACCGGGGAGCTGTTTTTT. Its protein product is CAINKDGGAGSTGELFF.

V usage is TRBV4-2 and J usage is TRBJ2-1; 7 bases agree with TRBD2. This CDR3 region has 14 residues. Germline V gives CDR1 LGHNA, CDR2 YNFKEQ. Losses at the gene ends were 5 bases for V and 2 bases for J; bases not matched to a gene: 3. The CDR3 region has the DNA TGTGCCAGCAGCTGGGCGGGAGCCTACAATGAGCAGTTCTTC. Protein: CASSWAGAYNEQFF.

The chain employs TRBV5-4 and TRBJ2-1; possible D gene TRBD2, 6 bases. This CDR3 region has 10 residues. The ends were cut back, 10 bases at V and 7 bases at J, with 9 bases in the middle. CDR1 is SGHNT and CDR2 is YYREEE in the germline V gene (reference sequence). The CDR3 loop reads CAFGGNEQFF. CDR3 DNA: TGTGCCTTTGGAGGGAATGAGCAGTTCTTC.

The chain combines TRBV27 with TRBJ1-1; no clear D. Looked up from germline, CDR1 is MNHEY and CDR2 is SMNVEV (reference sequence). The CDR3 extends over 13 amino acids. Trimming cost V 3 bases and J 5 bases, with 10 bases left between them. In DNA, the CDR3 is TGTGCCAGCAGTTTTACTCCCCGGACTGAAGCTTTCTTT. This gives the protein CASSFTPRTEAFF.

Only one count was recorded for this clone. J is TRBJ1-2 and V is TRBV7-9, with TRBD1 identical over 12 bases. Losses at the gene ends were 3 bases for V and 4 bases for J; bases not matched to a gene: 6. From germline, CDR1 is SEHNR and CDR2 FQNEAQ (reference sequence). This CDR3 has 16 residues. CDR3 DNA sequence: TGTGCCAGCAGCTTCCCGGGACAGGGGGCTACCTATGGCTACACCTTC. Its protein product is CASSFPGQGATYGYTF.

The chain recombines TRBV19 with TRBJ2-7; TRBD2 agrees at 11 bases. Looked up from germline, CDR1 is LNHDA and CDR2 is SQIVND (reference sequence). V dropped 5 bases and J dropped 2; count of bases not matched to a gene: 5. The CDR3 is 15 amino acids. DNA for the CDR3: TGTGCCAGTAGTCCGCGACTAGCGGGAACCTACGAGCAGTACTTC. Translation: CASSPRLAGTYEQYF.

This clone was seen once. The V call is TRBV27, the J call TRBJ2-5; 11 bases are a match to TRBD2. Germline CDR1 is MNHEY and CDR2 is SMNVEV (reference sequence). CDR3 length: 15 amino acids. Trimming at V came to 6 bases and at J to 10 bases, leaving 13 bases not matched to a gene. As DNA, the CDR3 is TGTGCCAGCAGGGAGACGGGACTAGCGGTAAAAGACCAGTACTTC. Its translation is CASRETGLAVKDQYF.

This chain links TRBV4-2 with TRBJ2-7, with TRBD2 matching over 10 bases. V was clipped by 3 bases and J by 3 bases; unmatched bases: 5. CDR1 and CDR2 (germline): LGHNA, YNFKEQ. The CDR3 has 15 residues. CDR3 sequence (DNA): TGTGCCAGCAGCCACGAGCGGGGGGGCGGCTACGAGCAGTACTTC. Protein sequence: CASSHERGGGYEQYF.

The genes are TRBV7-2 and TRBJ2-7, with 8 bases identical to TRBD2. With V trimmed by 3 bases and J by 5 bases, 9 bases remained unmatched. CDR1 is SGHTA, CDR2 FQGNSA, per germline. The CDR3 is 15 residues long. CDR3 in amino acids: CASSLTSGSMNEQYF. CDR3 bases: TGTGCCAGCAGCTTGACAAGCGGGAGTATGAACGAGCAGTACTTC.

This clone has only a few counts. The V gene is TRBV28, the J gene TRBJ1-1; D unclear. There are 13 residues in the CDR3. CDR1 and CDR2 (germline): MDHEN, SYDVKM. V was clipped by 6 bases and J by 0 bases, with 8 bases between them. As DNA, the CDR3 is TGTGCCAGCAGCCCTCCCGTGAACACTGAAGCTTTCTTT. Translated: CASSPPVNTEAFF.

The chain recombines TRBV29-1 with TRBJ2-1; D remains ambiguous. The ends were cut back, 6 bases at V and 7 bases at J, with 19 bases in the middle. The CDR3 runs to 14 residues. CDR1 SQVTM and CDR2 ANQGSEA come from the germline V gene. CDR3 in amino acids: CSVVWASVGNEQFF. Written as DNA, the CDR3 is TGCAGCGTAGTCTGGGCGTCGGTGGGTAATGAGCAGTTCTTC.